The sequence of this T cell receptor (beta chain) was determined in a study of breast tumors, draining lymph nodes, adjacent tissues (dated by TCRdb to about 2016). For the wider study: TCR beta repertoires were compared across tumor, adjacent nontumor tissue and axillary lymph nodes obtained from breast cancer patients. In human breast cancer, the study set out to evaluate how tumor, surrounding tissue and draining lymph node repertoires relate to one another and whether T cells may move between these sites.

V is pared back by 3 bases and J by 10 bases, with 18 bases lying between the germline termini. The CDR3 goes from the cysteine to the phenylalanine over 13 residues. Kept here is only the CDR3 DNA, which spans 39 bases and is read in frame from base 1. Taken from the germline V gene (reference sequence), the CDR1 and CDR2 loops are DFQATT and SNEGSKA. Broad study findings and their caveats: The data were considered consistent with most tumor T cells being derived from the lymph node and subsequently expanding within tumor tissue. Tumor and nontumor tissue repertoires were significantly more similar in luminal-like than in basal-like breast cancer. T-cell repertoire diversity in tumors was found to be lower than in lymph nodes but higher than in nontumor tissue, and preferential V and J gene usage was observed. Rather than being directly demonstrated, the conclusion that tumor T cells originate in lymph nodes was presented as consistent with a hypothesis.

Sequencing took place on an Illumina HiSeq 2000. Multiplex PCR amplification was used to build the TCR beta chain libraries. The amplified TCR beta chain products were analyzed by high-throughput sequencing. TCRdb handled the public reads itself, with Q25 trimming in fastp and clone calling in MiXCR, and kept productive beta chains. Every entry covers one CDR3 protein and lists the most common genes and DNA from its rows. Here the sample has 130,000 or so distinct CDR3 sequences; 30% to 35% occur a single time. Approximately 2.3% of the sample is taken by the ten largest. This clonotype was counted a few times. Its antigen is currently not known. A much larger clone lies one base from this, so it may be a read error. Lymph node samples were obtained from the axillary draining lymph nodes of breast cancer patients.

Recombination joined TRBV20-1 with TRBJ1-2, with the D gene call left open. What was sequenced was axillary lymph node tissue. The TCR originated in a female donor with breast cancer. Some clones in this sample may be carry-over from other donors' samples. The sequenced DNA: TGCAGTGCTAGTACCCTTTGGGGAGGTGCCTACACCTTC. The encoded protein is CSASTLWGGAYTF.